This T cell receptor beta chain appears in the sequencing data of a study of tumor-infiltrating lymphocytes in primary liver carcinoma. Overall study context: Spanning 4.2 to 10 cm, the tumors were T1-T3 N0M0.

This CDR3 spans 15 amino acids. CDR1 is MDHEN, CDR2 SYDVKM, per germline. Concerning this clonotype itself: Its specificity is unknown. Sequence at one end of the junction differs from germline and may be a read error.

TCR beta cDNA was prepared out of 500 ng total RNA by means of a constant-region primer. Three nested multiplex PCR rounds of slightly modified ARM-PCR generated TCR beta libraries. Use of TRBV1-TRBV30 forward primers with a C-beta reverse primer characterized the first two PCR rounds, which lasted around 9 cycles each. From the multiplex PCR reads, TCRdb called clonotypes with MiXCR, one entry per CDR3 protein. The sample shows a few hundred thousand distinct CDR3 sequences, approximately 54% of them seen only once. Whole-study findings and limits: Tumor region pairs outstripped tumor-adjacent and tumor-blood pairs in overlap.

Germline DNA was also extracted, and blood RNA derived from unsorted whole blood. Before the operation took place, around 4 milliliters of peripheral blood were collected. V gene TRBV28 combines with J gene TRBJ2-5; D remains unclear. The TCR originated in a woman between 25 and 40 years old with primary liver carcinoma and hepatitis B virus infection. Sequencing used peripheral blood. The CDR3 DNA reads TGTGCCAGCAGTCCACGGATGGATTCTGAAGAGACCCAGTACTTT. Translated: CASSPRMDSEETQYF.